This T cell receptor beta chain was sequenced during a study of cytomegalovirus exposure and HLA in healthy donors. The study ran its PCR with 60 Vbeta and 13 Jbeta primers. Some clones are missing from TCRdb's copy, which holds only in-frame ones; the method was immunoSEQ multiplex PCR. The data contain roughly 140,000 clones, 80% of them singletons. As to this clone: Antigen: not known.

V lost 4 bases to trimming and J lost 6 bases, with 6 bases between them. Germline lookup yields CDR1 SGHTA and CDR2 FQGTGA. The CDR3 is 12 residues long. Study-wide points: Analysis was carried out at a later point, and it linked a missense DCLRE1C variant to TCR beta V- and J-gene trimming.

The chain has TRBV7-3 and TRBJ2-2; D uncertain. The material sequenced was PBMCs. This sequence originates from a male donor in good health and CMV-seronegative. The CDR3 DNA reads TGTGCCAGCAGCTCCGTGTCCGGGGAGCTGTTTTTT. Amino acids: CASSSVSGELFF.